Below are 29 T cell receptor beta chains sequenced from a single sample in a study of tumour-infiltrating T cells in Burkitt lymphoma. The data were produced by immunoSEQ multiplex PCR, yet TCRdb's version contains in-frame clones alone and is incomplete. In the table there are around 17,000 clones, 80% of which are singletons. Sequencing was performed on tumor tissue. These TCRs come from a human donor with diffuse large B-cell lymphoma.

This chain joins TRBV4-3 and TRBJ1-5; no clear D. This CDR3 contains 15 residues. Germline lookup yields CDR1 LGHNA and CDR2 YSLEER. Trimming stripped 0 bases from V and 3 bases from J, with 9 bases between. The CDR3 loop reads CASSQENGYNQPQHF. The DNA of the CDR3 is TGCGCCAGCAGCCAAGAAAACGGCTACAATCAGCCCCAGCATTTT.

The chain has TRBV15 and TRBJ2-5; tentatively, D is TRBD1 (5 bases). V lost 0 bases and J 6 bases, leaving 8 bases between the germline ends. Germline V gene lookup returns CDR1 LNHNV and CDR2 YYDKDF (reference sequence). There are 13 residues in the CDR3. CDR3 loop: CATSRESGKTQYF. Written as DNA, the CDR3 is TGTGCCACCAGCAGAGAATCAGGGAAGACCCAGTACTTC. The whole variable domain, remainder taken from reference TRBV15 and TRBJ2-5, is DAMVIQNPRYQVTQFGKPVTLSCSQTLNHNVMYWYQQKSSQAPKLLFHYYDKDFNNEADTPDNFQSRRPNTSFCFLDIRSPGLGDTAMYLCATSRESGKTQYFGPGTRLLVL.

With respect to this clone: An end of the junction does not agree with germline; a read error may underlie this. V usage is TRBV4-3 and J usage is TRBJ2-5, with D possibly TRBD2 on 5 matching bases. The length of the CDR3 is 13 residues. Germline lookup yields CDR1 LGHNA and CDR2 YSLEER. The CDR3 protein is CASSQGTQGTQYF. As DNA, the CDR3 is TGCGCCAGCAGCCAAGGGACTCAAGGGACCCAGTACTTC.

The gene calls are TRBV29-1 and TRBJ2-7; 8 bases align to TRBD1. Germline V gives CDR1 SQVTM, CDR2 ANQGSEA. The CDR3 covers 13 residues. Trimming removed 4 bases from V and 5 bases from J; junction bases left unmatched: 7. CDR3 loop: CSVGVGQGNEQYF. The CDR3 DNA reads TGCAGCGTTGGCGTAGGACAGGGCAACGAGCAGTACTTC.

This clone was seen a handful of times. This chain links TRBV5-1 with TRBJ2-1; 9 bases line up with TRBD2. This CDR3 is built from 15 residues. Losses at the gene ends were 3 bases for V and 2 bases for J; bases not matched to a gene: 3. Germline V gene lookup returns CDR1 SGHRS and CDR2 YFSETQ. Here the CDR3 reads CASSSLAGAYNEQFF. The CDR3, as DNA: TGCGCCAGCAGCTCGTTAGCGGGAGCCTACAATGAGCAGTTCTTC.

V is TRBV4-1 and J is TRBJ2-1, with D possibly being TRBD2 (6 bases). Germline CDR1 is MGHRA and CDR2 is YSYEKL. The V gene lost 4 bases and the J gene lost 1 base, with 14 bases spanning the gap. This CDR3 has 16 residues. DNA for the CDR3: TGCGCCAGCAGCCCCGGCGGGGCGAGGTCCTACAATGAGCAGTTCTTC. Its protein product is CASSPGGARSYNEQFF.

V and J are TRBV7-2 and TRBJ2-2, with D perhaps TRBD1 (5 bases). The germline gives CDR1 SGHTA, CDR2 FQGNSA. This CDR3 is 13 amino acids long. Trimming removed 2 bases from V and 5 bases from J, with 6 bases in between. The CDR3 reads CASSLRGTGELFF. CDR3 nucleotide sequence: TGTGCCAGCAGCTTAAGGGGAACCGGGGAGCTGTTTTTT.

J is TRBJ2-3 and V is TRBV7-2, with D possibly TRBD2 on 5 matching bases. The CDR3 extends over 14 amino acids. The V gene lost 3 bases and the J gene lost 1 base, with 8 bases spanning the gap. The germline V gene encodes CDR1 SGHTA and CDR2 FQGNSA. The CDR3 sequence: CASSLKAGTDTQYF. The DNA of the CDR3 is TGTGCCAGCAGCTTGAAAGCGGGCACAGATACGCAGTATTTT. The full variable domain, with the rest looked up from reference TRBV7-2 and TRBJ2-3, is GAGVSQSPSNKVTEKGKDVELRCDPISGHTALYWYRQSLGQGLEFLIYFQGNSAPDKSGLPSDRFSAERTGGSVSTLTIQRTQQEDSAVYLCASSLKAGTDTQYFGPGTRLTVL.

V gene TRBV4-3 combines with J gene TRBJ1-6, with D uncertain. The CDR3 loop spans 15 amino acids. Germline CDR1 and CDR2: LGHNA and YSLEER. V was shortened by 0 bases and J by 7 bases, with 10 bases between the two germline ends. This chain's CDR3 is CASSQDWTANSPLHF. CDR3 nucleotides: TGCGCCAGCAGCCAAGATTGGACGGCGAATTCACCCCTCCACTTT.

The chain has TRBV5-1 and TRBJ1-4; D ambiguous. The length of the CDR3 is 15 residues. CDR1 and CDR2 from the germline V gene are SGHRS and YFSETQ. Trimming took 4 bases from V and 4 from J, leaving 14 bases between them. CDR3: CASSPWTDRNEKLFF. In DNA form, the CDR3 reads TGCGCCAGCAGCCCCTGGACGGATCGTAATGAAAAACTGTTTTTT.

CDR3 in DNA: TGTGCCAGCAGTGATGGAGAAACTAGAAGCGATGAGCAGTTCTTC. Translated: CASSDGETRSDEQFF. The V call is TRBV25-1, the J call TRBJ2-1; D is possibly TRBD2 (5 bases). CDR1 MGHDK and CDR2 SYGVNS come from the germline V gene. Deletions cut 3 bases from V and 8 bases from J, with 17 bases between. The CDR3 covers 15 residues.

The chain joins TRBV6-1 to TRBJ1-6; the D gene is possibly TRBD1 (6 bases). Trimming left V 6 bases short and J 6 bases short, with 9 bases between. This CDR3 contains 13 residues. In germline, CDR1 is MNHNS, CDR2 SASEGT. The CDR3: CASRGTTNSPLHF. CDR3 coding DNA: TGTGCCAGCAGGGGGACAACTAATTCACCCCTCCACTTT.

This clone occurred a few times. The chain combines TRBV5-5 with TRBJ1-1; D is uncertain. Germline lookup yields CDR1 SGHKS and CDR2 YYEKEE (reference sequence). The ends were cut back, 0 bases at V and 5 bases at J, with 5 bases in the middle. The CDR3 has 12 residues. The CDR3 protein is CASSLVGTEAFF. The CDR3 DNA is TGTGCCAGCAGCTTGGTAGGGACTGAAGCTTTCTTT. The variable domain in full, with the rest retrieved from reference TRBV5-5 and TRBJ1-1, is DAGVTQSPTHLIKTRGQQVTLRCSPISGHKSVSWYQQVLGQGPQFIFQYYEKEERGRGNFPDRFSARQFPNYSSELNVNALLLGDSALYLCASSLVGTEAFFGQGTRLTVV.

V is TRBV7-8 and J is TRBJ2-1, with a possible D match to TRBD1 (5 bases). CDR1 is SGHVS, CDR2 FQNEAQ, per germline. CDR3 size: 14 residues. Trimming stripped 3 bases from V and 8 bases from J, with 14 bases between. The CDR3 loop reads CASSFWTRIDEQFF. CDR3 bases: TGTGCCAGCAGCTTCTGGACACGGATCGATGAGCAGTTCTTC.

The chain couples TRBV5-6 to TRBJ2-3; 7 bases agree with TRBD1. Unmatched junction bases numbered 3, after V lost 2 bases and J lost 0 bases. From germline, CDR1 is SGHDT and CDR2 YYEEEE. The CDR3 contains 15 residues. The CDR3 DNA follows: TGTGCCAGCAGCTTTTTGACAGGGAGCACAGATACGCAGTATTTT. It specifies CASSFLTGSTDTQYF.

The chain recombines TRBV4-3 with TRBJ1-2; possible D gene TRBD1, 5 bases. The V end lost 0 bases, the J end lost 1 base, and 9 bases lay between the germline ends. The germline V gene has CDR1 LGHNA and CDR2 YSLEER. CDR3 size: 15 residues. CDR3: CASSQEGPYNYGYTF. CDR3 nucleotide sequence: TGCGCCAGCAGCCAAGAGGGGCCTTATAACTATGGCTACACCTTC.

The chain joins TRBV9 to TRBJ1-5; D call uncertain. The CDR3 runs to 15 residues. The V gene's germline CDR1 is SGDLS and CDR2 YYNGEE. V lost 0 bases and J lost 1, with 8 bases in between. The CDR3 DNA follows: TGTGCCAGCAGCGTAGGGGATAACAGCAATCAGCCCCAGCATTTT. This sequence encodes CASSVGDNSNQPQHF.

The chain is built from TRBV7-9 and TRBJ1-2; the match to TRBD1 covers 10 bases. In germline, CDR1 is SEHNR, CDR2 FQNEAQ (reference sequence). The V gene end was trimmed by 6 bases and the J gene end by 8 bases; junction bases not matched to a gene: 6. The CDR3 extends over 13 amino acids. The CDR3: CASSETGGEGYTF. CDR3 in DNA: TGTGCCAGCAGTGAGACAGGGGGCGAAGGCTACACCTTC. Looking up the rest from reference TRBV7-9 and TRBJ1-2 gives the full variable domain: DTGVSQNPRHKITKRGQNVTFRCDPISEHNRLYWYRQTLGQGPEFLTYFQNEAQLEKSRLLSDRFSAERPKGSFSTLEIQRTEQGDSAMYLCASSETGGEGYTFGSGTRLTVV.

The J gene is TRBJ1-1, the V gene TRBV9; D is uncertain. CDR1 and CDR2 from the germline V gene are SGDLS and YYNGEE. V was cut by 0 bases and J by 8 bases, with 11 bases left in between. There are 13 residues in the CDR3. This chain's CDR3 is CASSVDLATEAFF. For the CDR3, the DNA is TGTGCCAGCAGCGTAGATCTGGCAACCGAAGCTTTCTTT.

The chain combines TRBV19 with TRBJ1-6; the D gene is possibly TRBD1 (5 bases). CDR3 length: 16 residues. V was trimmed by 1 base and J by 8 bases, leaving 15 bases between them. Germline-derived CDR1 and CDR2 are LNHDA and SQIVND (reference sequence). CDR3 nucleotides: TGTGCCAGTAGTATAGGTTCAGGGACCATTCATTCACCCCTCCACTTT. The encoded protein is CASSIGSGTIHSPLHF. Complete variable domain (other parts from reference TRBV19 and TRBJ1-6): DGGITQSPKYLFRKEGQNVTLSCEQNLNHDAMYWYRQDPGQGLRLIYYSQIVNDFQKGDIAEGYSVSREKKESFPLTVTSAQKNPTAFYLCASSIGSGTIHSPLHFGNGTRLTVT.

V is TRBV7-2 and J is TRBJ2-3; 11 bases are shared with TRBD2. There are 16 residues in the CDR3. V gave up 6 bases and J gave up 6 bases; unmatched junction bases: 11. Looked up from germline, CDR1 is SGHTA and CDR2 is FQGNSA. The CDR3 reads CASSLYSGGAGDTQYF. DNA for the CDR3: TGTGCCAGCAGTTTGTATAGCGGGGGGGCAGGGGATACGCAGTATTTT.

The genes are TRBV10-3 and TRBJ2-3; D uncertain. This CDR3 has 13 amino acids. Germline lookup yields CDR1 ENHRY and CDR2 SYGVKD. V dropped 3 bases and J dropped 3 bases, with 7 bases sitting between them. The CDR3: CAISDPPTDTQYF. In DNA, the CDR3 is TGTGCCATCAGTGACCCCCCTACAGATACGCAGTATTTT.

This clone appeared a few times. V gene TRBV13 combines with J gene TRBJ2-7; D possibly corresponds to TRBD1 (5 bases). CDR3 size: 13 residues. From germline, CDR1 is PRHDT and CDR2 FYEKMQ (reference sequence). V was trimmed by 2 bases and J by 3 bases, leaving 8 bases between them. CDR3 coding DNA: TGTGCCAGCAGCTTACAGGGCGACTACGAGCAGTACTTC. This sequence encodes CASSLQGDYEQYF.

The V and J genes are TRBV12-5 and TRBJ1-1, with D hard to call. There are 12 residues in the CDR3. Germline-derived CDR1 and CDR2 are LGHNT and FRNRAP. V shed 5 bases and J shed 8 bases, with 12 bases lying between them. This chain's CDR3 is CASGPDIGEAFF. The CDR3 nucleotides read TGTGCTAGTGGTCCCGACATAGGGGAAGCTTTCTTT.

The genes are TRBV10-3 and TRBJ1-2; TRBD1 aligns across 10 bases. Unmatched junction bases numbered 12, after V lost 7 bases and J lost 7 bases. Germline CDR1 ENHRY, CDR2 SYGVKD. The length of the CDR3 is 15 residues. CDR3 DNA sequence: TGTGCCATCAACGGAGACAGGGGGCTAGTCAGTGGCTACACCTTC. Translated: CAINGDRGLVSGYTF.

This clone was detected only once. The rearrangement links TRBV6-8 to TRBJ2-1; the match to TRBD2 covers 7 bases. The length of the CDR3 is 18 residues. Germline CDR1 reads MNHGY; CDR2 reads SAAAGT. Trimming took 2 bases from V and 1 from J; bases not matched to a gene: 11. The CDR3 sequence: CASSYICRGVGSYNEQFF. The CDR3 nucleotides are TGTGCCAGCAGTTACATATGTCGGGGGGTGGGATCCTACAATGAGCAGTTCTTC.

The CDR3 DNA sequence: TGTGCCTCGCGCGGGGGGTACTTCACAGATACGCAGTATTTT. It is translated as CASRGGYFTDTQYF. This rearrangement joins TRBV5-6 to TRBJ2-3, with 8 bases that match TRBD2. Trimming cost V 10 bases and J 2 bases; bases outside gene matches: 9. The CDR3 contains 14 residues. Germline-derived CDR1 and CDR2 are SGHDT and YYEEEE.

The genes are TRBV7-2 and TRBJ1-6, with D hard to call. Germline V gene data show CDR1 as SGHTA and CDR2 as FQGNSA. The V and J ends lost 6 bases and 0 bases respectively, with 12 bases between them. The CDR3 extends over 16 amino acids. The CDR3 DNA is TGTGCCAGCAGGGGAGGGTCTGCCTCCTATAATTCACCCCTCCACTTT. Its translation: CASRGGSASYNSPLHF.

This clone was recorded once. The chain couples TRBV5-1 to TRBJ1-1; 7 nucleotides match TRBD1. Looked up from germline, CDR1 is SGHRS and CDR2 is YFSETQ. This CDR3 is 14 amino acids long. The V gene end was trimmed by 7 bases and the J gene end by 6 bases; junction bases not matched to a gene: 12. CDR3 region: CASGDSPAAAEAFF. The CDR3, as DNA: TGCGCCAGCGGGGACAGCCCGGCGGCGGCTGAAGCTTTCTTT. The whole variable domain, remainder taken from reference TRBV5-1 and TRBJ1-1, is KAGVTQTPRYLIKTRGQQVTLSCSPISGHRSVSWYQQTPGQGLQFLFEYFSETQRNKGNFPGRFSGRQFSNSRSEMNVSTLELGDSALYLCASGDSPAAAEAFFGQGTRLTVV.